These 9 T cell receptor beta chains were sequenced from one sample in a study of blood T cell repertoires in COVID-19. Profiling relied on immunoSEQ multiplex PCR, and the TCRdb table lists in-frame clones only, not all of them. Here the sample spans about 190,000 clones, 84% being singletons. The sample consisted of peripheral blood. The source is a woman between 65 and 79 years old with active or convalescent COVID-19.

The chain has TRBV5-1 and TRBJ2-7; D perhaps matches TRBD2 (5 bases). CDR1 is SGHRS and CDR2 is YFSETQ in the germline V gene. Trimming removed 3 bases at V and 0 bases at J, with 16 bases between. There are 16 residues in the CDR3. In DNA form, the CDR3 reads TGCGCCAGCAGCTCGGTTAGCGATAGCCCCTCCTACGAGCAGTACTTC. Translation gives CASSSVSDSPSYEQYF. The complete variable domain, with remaining parts taken from reference TRBV5-1 and TRBJ2-7, reads KAGVTQTPRYLIKTRGQQVTLSCSPISGHRSVSWYQQTPGQGLQFLFEYFSETQRNKGNFPGRFSGRQFSNSRSEMNVSTLELGDSALYLCASSSVSDSPSYEQYFGPGTRLTVT.

V and J are TRBV25-1 and TRBJ2-7; 7 positions match TRBD2. This CDR3 is 17 amino acids long. Losses at the gene ends were 4 bases for V and 4 bases for J; bases not matched to a gene: 16. The germline V gene encodes CDR1 MGHDK and CDR2 SYGVNS. CDR3 in DNA: TGTGCCAGCAGTGCTCTCGCGGGTGGGAGGGCCAAGTACGAGCAGTACTTC. It translates to CASSALAGGRAKYEQYF.

Comment on this clone: Other DNA sequences in the sample encode the same CDR3. The V and J genes are TRBV6-5 and TRBJ2-7; D unresolved. This CDR3 is 14 amino acids long. CDR1 is MNHEY, CDR2 SVGAGI, per germline. Between the trimmed V and J ends, which lost 2 bases and 0 bases, there was a span of 8 bases. The CDR3 bases are TGTGCCAGCAGTTACGGCGCTAGCTCCTACGAGCAGTACTTC. This translates into CASSYGASSYEQYF.

The CDR3 protein is CASSLSGLIAGGSNEQFF. DNA for the CDR3: TGTGCCAGCAGTTTATCGGGACTCATAGCGGGAGGTAGCAATGAGCAGTTCTTC. This chain connects TRBV27 to TRBJ2-1; TRBD2 matches at 10 bases. The trim removed 0 bases at V and 6 bases at J, leaving 11 bases unmatched. The CDR3 consists of 18 residues. CDR1 and CDR2 (germline): MNHEY, SMNVEV (reference sequence).

This sequence joins TRBV6-5 and TRBJ2-3; a weak D match, TRBD1 (6 bases). The CDR3 covers 14 residues. Trimming removed 8 bases at V and 5 bases at J, with 17 bases between. Germline V gives CDR1 MNHEY, CDR2 SVGAGI. The CDR3 DNA is TGTGCCAGCGGACACAGGGAGCGCGGAGATACGCAGTATTTT. This translates into CASGHRERGDTQYF.

The chain has TRBV7-8 and TRBJ1-2; TRBD1 matches at 11 bases. The CDR3 covers 16 residues. Germline CDR1 is SGHVS and CDR2 is FQNEAQ. Trimming at V came to 3 bases and at J to 4 bases, leaving 7 bases not matched to a gene. For the CDR3, the DNA is TGTGCCAGCAGCTTGATAGGGGGACAGGGGGGCTATGGCTACACCTTC. As protein: CASSLIGGQGGYGYTF.

CDR3 in amino acids: CASSVDGGGLSAYEQYF. CDR3 DNA sequence: TGTGCCAGCAGCGTAGATGGGGGCGGGTTATCCGCCTACGAGCAGTACTTC. V and J are TRBV9 and TRBJ2-7; a possible D gene is TRBD1 (6 bases). The V gene's germline CDR1 is SGDLS and CDR2 YYNGEE. The CDR3 is 17 residues long. V shed 0 bases and J shed 2 bases, with 18 bases lying between them.

This clone counts as large. V gene TRBV7-3 combines with J gene TRBJ1-1; 8 bases fit TRBD1. The J segment lost 4 bases and the V segment lost 5 bases, leaving 3 bases of the junction unmatched. The CDR3 length is 13 residues. The V gene's germline CDR1 is SGHTA and CDR2 FQGTGA. The CDR3: CASSPTGGTEAFF. As DNA, the CDR3 is TGTGCCAGCAGCCCTACAGGGGGCACTGAAGCTTTCTTT. Drawing the rest from reference TRBV7-3 and TRBJ1-1, the complete variable domain is GAGVSQTPSNKVTEKGKYVELRCDPISGHTALYWYRQSLGQGPEFLIYFQGTGAADDSGLPNDRFFAVRPEGSVSTLKIQRTERGDSAVYLCASSPTGGTEAFFGQGTRLTVV.

This chain joins TRBV6-5 and TRBJ1-2, with D possibly TRBD1 on 6 matching bases. Trimming stripped 11 bases from V and 7 bases from J, with 17 bases between. There are 12 residues in the CDR3. Per germline, CDR1 MNHEY and CDR2 SVGAGI. The CDR3 here is CALLGGGPGYTF. The CDR3 region has the DNA TGTGCCCTGCTAGGGGGGGGACCTGGCTACACCTTC.